This T cell receptor beta chain was obtained from a study of monozygotic twins with inflammatory bowel disease. TCRdb reprocessed the 5' RACE reads, with one entry per CDR3 protein and no DNA. The sample features 350,000 to 400,000 distinct CDR3 sequences, with around 2.6% in its top ten. This receptor was obtained from a human donor with ulcerative colitis or Crohn's disease, or a healthy co-twin of an affected twin (not recorded which). Sequencing input: blood.

CDR3 amino acids: CASSSWTSGVGETQYF. The chain uses TRBV18 and TRBJ2-5; TCRdb's D gene call, TRBD2, goes unchecked for lack of DNA. Germline-derived CDR1 and CDR2 are KGHSH and LQKENI. The CDR3 loop spans 16 amino acids. The variable domain in full, completed from reference TRBV18 and TRBJ2-5, reads NAGVMQNPRHLVRRRGQEARLRCSPMKGHSHVYWYRQLPEEGLKFMVYLQKENIIDESGMPKERFSAEFPKEGPSILRIQQVVRGDSAAYFCASSSWTSGVGETQYFGPGTRLLVL.